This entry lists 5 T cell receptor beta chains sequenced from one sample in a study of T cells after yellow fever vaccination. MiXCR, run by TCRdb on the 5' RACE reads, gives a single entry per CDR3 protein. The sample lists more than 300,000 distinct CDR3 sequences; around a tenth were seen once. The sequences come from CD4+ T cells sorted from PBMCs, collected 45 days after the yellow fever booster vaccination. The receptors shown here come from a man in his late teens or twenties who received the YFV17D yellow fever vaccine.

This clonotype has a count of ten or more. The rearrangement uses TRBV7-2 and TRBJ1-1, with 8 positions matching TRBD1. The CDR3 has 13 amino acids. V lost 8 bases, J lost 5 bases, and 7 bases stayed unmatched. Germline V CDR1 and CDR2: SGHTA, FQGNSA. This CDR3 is CASGGQGATEAFF. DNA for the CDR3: TGTGCCAGCGGGGGGCAGGGGGCAACTGAAGCTTTCTTT.

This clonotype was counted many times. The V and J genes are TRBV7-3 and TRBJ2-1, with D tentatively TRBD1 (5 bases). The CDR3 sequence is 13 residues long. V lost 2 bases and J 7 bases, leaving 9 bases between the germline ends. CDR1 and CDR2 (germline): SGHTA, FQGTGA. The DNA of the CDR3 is TGTGCCAGCAGCTTACAACCAGGGAATGAGCAGTTCTTC. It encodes CASSLQPGNEQFF.

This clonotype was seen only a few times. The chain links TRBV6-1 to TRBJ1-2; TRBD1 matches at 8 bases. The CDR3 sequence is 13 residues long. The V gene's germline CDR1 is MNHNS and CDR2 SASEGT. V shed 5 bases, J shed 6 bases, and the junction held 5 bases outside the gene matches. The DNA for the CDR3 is TGTGCCAGCAGTCGGACAGGGATTCATGGCTACACCTTC. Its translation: CASSRTGIHGYTF.

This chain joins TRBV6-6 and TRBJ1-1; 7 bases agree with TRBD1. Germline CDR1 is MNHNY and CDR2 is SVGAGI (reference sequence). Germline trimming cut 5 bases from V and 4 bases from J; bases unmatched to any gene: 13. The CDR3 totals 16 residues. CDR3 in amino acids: CASSNQNRGLSTEAFF. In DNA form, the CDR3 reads TGTGCCAGCAGTAACCAGAACAGGGGATTAAGCACTGAAGCTTTCTTT.

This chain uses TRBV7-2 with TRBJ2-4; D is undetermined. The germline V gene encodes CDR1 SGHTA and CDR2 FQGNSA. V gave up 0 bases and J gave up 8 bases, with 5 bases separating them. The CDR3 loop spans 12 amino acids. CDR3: CASSLADHIQYF. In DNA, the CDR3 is TGTGCCAGCAGCTTAGCCGATCACATTCAGTACTTC. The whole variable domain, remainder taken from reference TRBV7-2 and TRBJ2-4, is GAGVSQSPSNKVTEKGKDVELRCDPISGHTALYWYRQSLGQGLEFLIYFQGNSAPDKSGLPSDRFSAERTGGSVSTLTIQRTQQEDSAVYLCASSLADHIQYFGAGTRLSVL.